Below, 26 T cell receptor beta chains from the same sample are listed, as sequenced in a study of cytomegalovirus exposure and HLA in healthy donors. Primers for the PCR totalled 60 Vbeta and 13 Jbeta. Clones were read by immunoSEQ multiplex PCR, and TCRdb kept only the in-frame ones, dropping some. The data contain 150,000 to 200,000 clones, 77% of them seen just once; the ten biggest clones take up approximately 1.8%. What was sequenced was PBMCs. These receptors were obtained from a woman aged 30 to 39 in good health and CMV-seronegative.

This chain uses TRBV7-2 with TRBJ2-7, with D possibly being TRBD1 (6 bases). Germline V lookup: CDR1 SGHTA, CDR2 FQGNSA. The V gene lost 3 bases and the J gene lost 5 bases, with 14 bases spanning the gap. This CDR3 region has 14 residues. CDR3 in DNA: TGTGCCAGCAGCTTCGCAGGGGCCAACAACGAGCAGTACTTC. Translating gives CASSFAGANNEQYF. The full variable domain, completed using reference TRBV7-2 and TRBJ2-7, is GAGVSQSPSNKVTEKGKDVELRCDPISGHTALYWYRQSLGQGLEFLIYFQGNSAPDKSGLPSDRFSAERTGGSVSTLTIQRTQQEDSAVYLCASSFAGANNEQYFGPGTRLTVT.

The rearrangement links TRBV2 to TRBJ1-6; 8 bases fit TRBD1. J gave up 6 bases and V 4 bases, and 5 bases lay outside the gene matches. In germline, CDR1 is SNHLY, CDR2 FYNNEI. This CDR3 contains 15 residues. For the CDR3, the DNA is TGTGCCAGCAGTGCGCGGACAGGGACTAATTCACCCCTCCACTTT. Its protein is CASSARTGTNSPLHF.

The chain joins TRBV9 to TRBJ2-1; 11 nucleotides line up with TRBD2. The CDR3 runs to 19 residues. After removal of 3 bases from V and 0 bases from J, the junction contained 11 bases not matched to a gene. CDR1 is SGDLS and CDR2 is YYNGEE in the germline V gene. In DNA, the CDR3 is TGTGCCAGCAGCGATTCGGCAAAAACTAGCGGGAGCTCCTACAATGAGCAGTTCTTC. Amino acid sequence: CASSDSAKTSGSSYNEQFF.

In nucleotides, the CDR3 is TGTGCCAGCAGTCTTCAACAGGGGAGGAGCAATCAGCCCCAGCATTTT. Its translation: CASSLQQGRSNQPQHF. The rearrangement links TRBV27 to TRBJ1-5, with 7 nucleotides matching TRBD1. Trimming took 5 bases from V and 1 from J; bases not matched to a gene: 8. The CDR3 sequence is 16 residues long. The germline V gene encodes CDR1 MNHEY and CDR2 SMNVEV (reference sequence).

This CDR3 is CASSLGGTGANYGYTF. Written as DNA, the CDR3 is TGTGCCAGCAGCTTAGGGGGGACAGGGGCTAACTATGGCTACACCTTC. The chain combines TRBV7-2 with TRBJ1-2; 10 nucleotides match TRBD1. The trim removed 1 base at V and 0 bases at J, leaving 2 bases unmatched. The germline CDR1 and CDR2 sequences are SGHTA and FQGNSA. This CDR3 has 16 amino acids.

The chain is built from TRBV25-1 and TRBJ1-2; D is unresolved. The germline CDR1 and CDR2 sequences are MGHDK and SYGVNS. V was shortened by 4 bases and J by 0 bases, with 15 bases between the two germline ends. The CDR3 extends over 16 amino acids. The CDR3 DNA is TGTGCCAGCAGTGGGACTATAGGGAACCCTAACTATGGCTACACCTTC. Amino acids: CASSGTIGNPNYGYTF.

This rearrangement joins TRBV7-2 to TRBJ1-2; 11 nucleotides agree with TRBD1. The junction had 10 bases not matched to a gene; V was cut back by 5 bases and J by 8 bases. Germline assignment: CDR1 SGHTA and CDR2 FQGNSA. The CDR3 totals 15 residues. The CDR3 DNA follows: TGTGCCAGCAGCAGACAAGGGGACAGGGGGTTCGGCTACACCTTC. This codes for CASSRQGDRGFGYTF. Supplemented by reference TRBV7-2 and TRBJ1-2, the full variable domain reads GAGVSQSPSNKVTEKGKDVELRCDPISGHTALYWYRQSLGQGLEFLIYFQGNSAPDKSGLPSDRFSAERTGGSVSTLTIQRTQQEDSAVYLCASSRQGDRGFGYTFGSGTRLTVV.

The rearrangement links TRBV29-1 to TRBJ1-1, with TRBD1 matching over 9 bases. The V gene's germline CDR1 is SQVTM and CDR2 ANQGSEA. The CDR3 has 12 residues. J was trimmed by 9 bases and V by 6 bases; bases with no gene match: 8. DNA for the CDR3: TGCAGCGTCGTAGAACAGGGGGCCCAAGCTTTCTTT. The encoded protein is CSVVEQGAQAFF.

The CDR3, as DNA: TGTGCCAGCAGCACCCCCCGGACTAGCGGGCTCTACGAGCAGTACTTC. It encodes CASSTPRTSGLYEQYF. The J gene is TRBJ2-7, the V gene TRBV28; the match to TRBD2 covers 11 bases. Germline assignment: CDR1 MDHEN and CDR2 SYDVKM. This CDR3 region has 16 residues. After removal of 6 bases from V and 3 bases from J, the junction contained 10 bases not matched to a gene. The variable domain in full, completed from reference TRBV28 and TRBJ2-7, reads DVKVTQSSRYLVKRTGEKVFLECVQDMDHENMFWYRQDPGLGLRLIYFSYDVKMKEKGDIPEGYSVSREKKERFSLILESASTNQTSMYLCASSTPRTSGLYEQYFGPGTRLTVT.

As concerns this clone: An end of the junction differs from the germline gene, which may be a read error. This rearrangement joins TRBV6-5 to TRBJ1-2, with 8 nucleotides matching TRBD1. The CDR3 is made up of 15 amino acids. The germline gives CDR1 MNHEY, CDR2 SVGAGI. CDR3 coding DNA: TGTGCCAGCAGGCACGGAGACAGGGGTTGGTATGGCTACCCCTTC. This gives the protein CASRHGDRGWYGYPF.

The gene calls are TRBV2 and TRBJ1-1; 10 nucleotides match TRBD1. Per the germline V gene, CDR1 is SNHLY and CDR2 is FYNNEI. V shed 6 bases, J shed 5 bases, and the junction held 9 bases outside the gene matches. There are 15 residues in the CDR3. The CDR3 spells CASRTWDRGGTEAFF. In DNA, the CDR3 is TGTGCCAGCAGGACCTGGGACAGGGGAGGGACTGAAGCTTTCTTT.

The chain carries TRBV7-8 and TRBJ2-1; D call uncertain. Trimming shortened V by 1 base and J by 9 bases, and 7 bases separated the two germline ends. Germline assignment: CDR1 SGHVS and CDR2 FQNEAQ. The CDR3 is made up of 12 amino acids. This chain's CDR3 is CASSLDPIEQFF. CDR3 in DNA: TGTGCCAGCAGCTTAGATCCCATTGAGCAGTTCTTC.

The chain joins TRBV5-1 to TRBJ2-3; possible D gene TRBD1, 6 bases. Germline V gene data show CDR1 as SGHRS and CDR2 as YFSETQ. The CDR3 has 15 amino acids. The V and J ends lost 0 bases and 2 bases respectively, with 10 bases between them. CDR3 sequence reads: CASSLAGQSTDTQYF. The CDR3 region has the DNA TGCGCCAGCAGCTTGGCAGGACAGTCCACAGATACGCAGTATTTT.

This clone occurred a few times. This sequence joins TRBV5-6 and TRBJ2-2; 7 positions match TRBD1. Germline V gives CDR1 SGHDT, CDR2 YYEEEE. The CDR3 sequence is 12 residues long. V gave up 5 bases and J gave up 7 bases; unmatched junction bases: 2. The CDR3 DNA sequence: TGTGCCAGCAGATGGACAGGCGGGGAGCTGTTTTTT. Translating gives CASRWTGGELFF.

J is TRBJ2-3 and V is TRBV10-3; TRBD2 matches at 11 bases. Germline V CDR1 and CDR2: ENHRY, SYGVKD. The CDR3 runs to 17 residues. The junction had 19 bases not matched to a gene; V was cut back by 11 bases and J by 6 bases. In nucleotides, the CDR3 is TGTGCCGCCGGTGGGGGGACTAGCGGATCCGGGGCCGATACGCAGTATTTT. Translated, it gives CAAGGGTSGSGADTQYF.

This clone appeared a few times. Here the CDR3 reads CASSLREGPNEQFF. The CDR3 nucleotides are TGCGCCAGCAGCCTCCGAGAGGGCCCCAATGAGCAGTTCTTC. The chain joins TRBV4-1 to TRBJ2-1; possibly TRBD2 for D (5 bases). The CDR3 sequence is 14 residues long. Germline V gene data show CDR1 as MGHRA and CDR2 as YSYEKL. The V gene lost 4 bases and the J gene lost 6 bases, with 13 bases spanning the gap.

In the case of this clone: Other DNA sequences in the sample encode the same CDR3. This rearrangement joins TRBV5-1 to TRBJ2-1; 9 bases are shared with TRBD2. With 0 bases clipped from V and 6 bases from J, the junction kept 4 bases outside the gene matches. Germline values: CDR1 SGHRS, CDR2 YFSETQ. This CDR3 comprises 15 residues. The chain's CDR3 is CASSLGLAGVNEQFF. The CDR3 DNA sequence: TGCGCCAGCAGCTTGGGATTAGCGGGAGTCAATGAGCAGTTCTTC. Full variable domain (remainder filled in from reference TRBV5-1 and TRBJ2-1): KAGVTQTPRYLIKTRGQQVTLSCSPISGHRSVSWYQQTPGQGLQFLFEYFSETQRNKGNFPGRFSGRQFSNSRSEMNVSTLELGDSALYLCASSLGLAGVNEQFFGPGTRLTVL.

The V gene is TRBV11-3, the J gene TRBJ1-3; 8 bases fit TRBD1. Germline CDR1 is SGHNT and CDR2 is YENEEA. V shed 2 bases, J shed 2 bases, and the junction held 2 bases outside the gene matches. CDR3 length equals 15 residues. The CDR3 DNA reads as TGTGCCAGCAGCTTACAGGGGGCTACTGGAAACACCATATATTTT. Protein product: CASSLQGATGNTIYF.

Notes on this clone: The junction and the germline gene differ at one end; a read error may be behind it. The J gene is TRBJ2-5, the V gene TRBV7-7; tentative D call: TRBD1 (6 bases). The CDR3 consists of 14 residues. Germline-derived CDR1 and CDR2 are SSHAT and FNYEAQ (reference sequence). The CDR3 loop reads CASSLGRGKETQYF. CDR3 DNA: TGTGCTAGCAGCTTGGGCAGGGGAAAAGAGACCCAGTACTTC. The entire variable domain, with the rest obtained from reference TRBV7-7 and TRBJ2-5, is as follows: GAGVSQSPRYKVTKRGQDVTLRCDPISSHATLYWYQQALGQGPEFLTYFNYEAQPDKSGLPSDRFSAERPEGSISTLTIQRTEQRDSAMYRCASSLGRGKETQYFGPGTRLLVL.

This clone was observed a few times. The CDR3 bases are TGCAGCGTTGAAGACCCGTTCACAGATACGCAGTATTTT. It encodes CSVEDPFTDTQYF. The chain recombines TRBV29-1 with TRBJ2-3; no definite D call. The CDR3 covers 13 residues. Germline V gene lookup returns CDR1 SQVTM and CDR2 ANQGSEA. V lost 0 bases and J 2 bases, leaving 6 bases between the germline ends.

V is TRBV9 and J is TRBJ1-4, with 7 bases lining up with TRBD1. CDR3 size: 17 residues. Germline V gene lookup returns CDR1 SGDLS and CDR2 YYNGEE. With V trimmed by 0 bases and J by 0 bases, 5 bases remained unmatched. The CDR3 spells CASSVVGGAPTNEKLFF. The CDR3 nucleotides are TGTGCCAGCAGCGTAGTAGGGGGCGCCCCAACTAATGAAAAACTGTTTTTT.

The V gene is TRBV29-1, the J gene TRBJ2-7; 8 nucleotides align to TRBD1. Germline V CDR1 and CDR2: SQVTM, ANQGSEA. The CDR3 sequence is 13 residues long. The junction had 8 bases not matched to a gene; V was cut back by 4 bases and J by 6 bases. As DNA, the CDR3 is TGCAGCGTTGGATTGACAGGGGATACCGAGCAGTACTTC. Translation gives CSVGLTGDTEQYF.

The chain couples TRBV4-1 to TRBJ2-5; 9 positions match TRBD1. Germline CDR1 and CDR2: MGHRA and YSYEKL. J was trimmed by 5 bases and V by 3 bases; bases with no gene match: 7. This CDR3 region has 15 residues. CDR3 in DNA: TGCGCCAGCAGCCACGGACAGGGGAGAGGGGAGACCCAGTACTTC. The encoded protein is CASSHGQGRGETQYF.

The sample holds a few counts of this clone. The J gene is TRBJ2-7, the V gene TRBV4-1; the match to TRBD1 covers 7 bases. J gave up 4 bases and V 6 bases, and 12 bases lay outside the gene matches. CDR3 size: 15 residues. CDR1 and CDR2 from the germline V gene are MGHRA and YSYEKL. The DNA for the CDR3 is TGCGCCAGCAGTCGGACGGCTGAGACAGGGTACGAGCAGTACTTC. Encoded protein: CASSRTAETGYEQYF.

This clone came up once. This sequence joins TRBV28 and TRBJ1-4; 8 bases line up with TRBD1. In germline, CDR1 is MDHEN, CDR2 SYDVKM. CDR3 length: 14 amino acids. V lost 7 bases and J lost 6; bases outside the gene matches: 7. As DNA, the CDR3 is TGTGCCAGCAAGTCAGGGGGCTCGCATGAAAAACTGTTTTTT. Its translation: CASKSGGSHEKLFF.

This clone was detected once. The chain joins TRBV5-4 to TRBJ1-2; 9 positions match TRBD1. J was trimmed by 5 bases and V by 0 bases; bases with no gene match: 2. The CDR3 has 14 amino acids. Germline lookup yields CDR1 SGHNT and CDR2 YYREEE (reference sequence). The CDR3 DNA reads TGTGCCAGCAGCTTGGACAGGGGGCTTTATGGCTACACCTTC. This translates into CASSLDRGLYGYTF.